One sample yielded the 27 T cell receptor beta chains listed below, sequenced in a study of CD8+ T cells in alopecia areata. As to treatment: oral pan-JAK inhibitor, 5-10 mg twice daily. cDNA prepared by RNA extraction and subsequent reverse transcription served as the template for sequencing. Sequencing was performed with immunoSEQ multiplex PCR; in TCRdb, only in-frame clones are kept and a portion is missing. The sample has a few hundred thousand clones; roughly two fifths are singletons. Sequenced here: CD4+ T cells sorted from blood, sampled at roughly week 30, from a patient treated with tofacitinib. These receptors all stem from a human donor with alopecia areata.

The chain is built from TRBV2 and TRBJ1-3; D may be TRBD1 (6 bases). Trimming shortened V by 7 bases and J by 2 bases, and 12 bases separated the two germline ends. Per germline, CDR1 SNHLY and CDR2 FYNNEI. This CDR3 has 14 residues. CDR3: CASTKGVAGNTIYF. In DNA, the CDR3 is TGTGCCAGCACCAAGGGGGTTGCTGGAAACACCATATATTTT.

This chain uses TRBV7-8 with TRBJ1-1, with no clear D. Germline assignment: CDR1 SGHVS and CDR2 FQNEAQ. The CDR3 has 17 amino acids. The V and J ends lost 1 base and 5 bases respectively, with 20 bases between them. The CDR3 loop is CASSLVAGSRAKTEAFF. The CDR3 region has the DNA TGTGCCAGCAGCTTAGTGGCGGGGAGTCGGGCAAAGACTGAAGCTTTCTTT.

The V and J genes are TRBV7-9 and TRBJ2-3; D unclear. V lost 5 bases and J 10 bases, leaving 16 bases between the germline ends. Germline assignment: CDR1 SEHNR and CDR2 FQNEAQ (reference sequence). The CDR3 runs 13 residues. CDR3 bases: TGTGCCAGCAGCACCCCGTACACTCAGCCGCAGTATTTT. Protein product: CASSTPYTQPQYF.

This sequence joins TRBV2 and TRBJ2-1; unclear D gene. V was pared by 8 bases and J by 4 bases, with 6 bases between. This CDR3 is built from 11 residues. The germline gives CDR1 SNHLY, CDR2 FYNNEI. The CDR3 sequence is CASSGYNEQFF. CDR3 DNA: TGTGCCAGCTCCGGGTACAATGAGCAGTTCTTC.

This clone was counted between two and nine times. The chain carries TRBV10-3 and TRBJ2-7; 7 bases agree with TRBD1. J lost 9 bases, V lost 0 bases, and 8 bases had no gene match. The CDR3 runs 14 residues. The germline gives CDR1 ENHRY, CDR2 SYGVKD. CDR3 loop: CAISESDGYRGQYF. The DNA for the CDR3 is TGTGCCATCAGTGAGTCGGACGGCTACAGGGGGCAGTACTTC.

This clone was counted a few times. The chain combines TRBV5-1 with TRBJ2-1; maybe TRBD2 (5 bases). CDR3 length equals 13 residues. Trimming removed 6 bases from V and 4 bases from J, with 11 bases in between. Per the germline V gene, CDR1 is SGHRS and CDR2 is YFSETQ. The CDR3 DNA sequence: TGCGCCAGCACTGAGGGATTTTACAATGAGCAGTTCTTC. Translation: CASTEGFYNEQFF.

This clone was detected only a few times. CDR3 sequence (DNA): TGTGCCAGCAGTGCCGGACTTGGGGGCGAGCAGTACTTC. This encodes CASSAGLGGEQYF. This chain joins TRBV6-6 and TRBJ2-7; D might be TRBD1 or TRBD2, each matching 5 bases. Germline values: CDR1 MNHNY, CDR2 SVGAGI (reference sequence). This CDR3 spans 13 amino acids. The V end lost 5 bases, the J end lost 6 bases, and 14 bases lay between the germline ends.

A few counts support this clone. The V and J genes are TRBV29-1 and TRBJ2-2; D is uncertain. This CDR3 region has 15 residues. With 2 bases removed from V and 4 bases from J, the gap between germline ends came to 14 bases. CDR1 and CDR2 from the germline V gene are SQVTM and ANQGSEA. The CDR3 protein is CSVETSKGGTGELFF. CDR3 nucleotides: TGCAGCGTTGAAACCAGCAAGGGCGGCACCGGGGAGCTGTTTTTT.

The chain recombines TRBV29-1 with TRBJ2-7, with 8 bases lining up with TRBD1. The CDR3 is made up of 12 amino acids. V lost 3 bases to trimming and J lost 4 bases; unmatched junction nucleotides: 2. The germline V gene has CDR1 SQVTM and CDR2 ANQGSEA. The CDR3 spells CSVEDREYEQYF. DNA for the CDR3: TGCAGCGTTGAGGACAGGGAGTACGAGCAGTACTTC.

The chain links TRBV29-1 to TRBJ1-1; D is ambiguous. This CDR3 region has 12 residues. V lost 3 bases, J lost 4 bases, and 9 bases lay in between. The V gene's germline CDR1 is SQVTM and CDR2 ANQGSEA. The DNA for the CDR3 is TGCAGCGTTGAGTTCTCGAGCACTGAAGCTTTCTTT. Residues: CSVEFSSTEAFF.

This chain links TRBV6-5 with TRBJ1-6, with 9 positions matching TRBD1. With V trimmed by 0 bases and J by 9 bases, 6 bases remained unmatched. The CDR3 contains 16 residues. Germline assignment: CDR1 MNHEY and CDR2 SVGAGI. The CDR3 nucleotides are TGTGCCAGCAGTTACTCGCCGGGACAGGGATCTTCACCCCTCCACTTT. Translation gives CASSYSPGQGSSPLHF.

J is TRBJ1-4 and V is TRBV5-6; TRBD1 might be the D (5 bases). In germline, CDR1 is SGHDT, CDR2 YYEEEE. Trimming took off 0 bases at V and 6 bases at J, with 15 bases between the two ends. This CDR3 comprises 16 residues. The CDR3 DNA sequence: TGTGCCAGCAGCTTGGCCGGAACAGGTCTTTATGAAAAACTGTTTTTT. Translated: CASSLAGTGLYEKLFF.

A few counts support this clone. The same CDR3 arises from other DNA sequences in this sample as well. The rearrangement links TRBV7-9 to TRBJ2-3; 9 positions match TRBD2. Germline CDR1 reads SEHNR; CDR2 reads FQNEAQ (reference sequence). J gave up 1 base and V 5 bases, and 10 bases lay outside the gene matches. The CDR3 runs 17 residues. The CDR3 sequence: CASSGVTAGGRTDTQYF. The CDR3 bases are TGTGCCAGCAGCGGAGTAACAGCGGGAGGTCGCACAGATACGCAGTATTTT.

Concerning this clone: This CDR3 is also generated by other DNA sequences in the sample. This chain links TRBV4-2 with TRBJ2-2; a possible D gene is TRBD1 (5 bases). This CDR3 contains 17 residues. Germline V gives CDR1 LGHNA, CDR2 YNFKEQ. V was pared by 1 base and J by 5 bases, with 17 bases between. This chain's CDR3 is CASSQVGRARGTGELFF. DNA of the CDR3: TGTGCCAGCAGCCAAGTGGGGCGAGCTAGAGGTACCGGGGAGCTGTTTTTT.

This rearrangement joins TRBV29-1 to TRBJ2-7; 10 positions agree with TRBD1. CDR3 length equals 15 residues. V shed 6 bases, J shed 0 bases, and the junction held 8 bases outside the gene matches. Germline assignment: CDR1 SQVTM and CDR2 ANQGSEA. CDR3 sequence: CSVRVGTGASYEQYF. CDR3 DNA: TGCAGCGTGCGGGTTGGGACAGGGGCCTCCTACGAGCAGTACTTC.

The rearrangement links TRBV4-1 to TRBJ1-1; 8 nucleotides agree with TRBD1. The CDR3 has 15 residues. The germline V gene has CDR1 MGHRA and CDR2 YSYEKL. The J segment lost 1 base and the V segment lost 3 bases, leaving 4 bases of the junction unmatched. The CDR3 is CASSQTGAWNTEAFF. CDR3 nucleotide sequence: TGCGCCAGCAGCCAGACAGGGGCCTGGAACACTGAAGCTTTCTTT.

This clone was counted between two and nine times. The CDR3 DNA is TGCGCCAGCAGCTCCATTTACGACAGGGCTACCTACGAGCAGTACTTC. Protein product: CASSSIYDRATYEQYF. The chain has TRBV5-1 and TRBJ2-7; 7 bases fit TRBD1. V shed 3 bases, J shed 2 bases, and the junction held 11 bases outside the gene matches. Per germline, CDR1 SGHRS and CDR2 YFSETQ. The CDR3 spans 16 residues.

The gene calls are TRBV30 and TRBJ1-5, with unresolved D. V shed 3 bases and J shed 4 bases, with 7 bases lying between them. Germline CDR1 GTSNPN, CDR2 SVGIG (reference sequence). This CDR3 has 12 amino acids. CDR3 residues: CAWSQLNQPQHF. CDR3 DNA sequence: TGTGCCTGGAGCCAATTAAATCAGCCCCAGCATTTT.

V usage is TRBV5-4 and J usage is TRBJ2-1; D unclear. The germline CDR1 and CDR2 sequences are SGHNT and YYREEE (reference sequence). Trimming left V 4 bases short and J 6 bases short, with 23 bases between. The CDR3 is 17 residues long. CDR3 nucleotides: TGTGCCAGCAGCCCAGAAAACTTTCCCTGGTTGGTCAATGAGCAGTTCTTC. This codes for CASSPENFPWLVNEQFF.

This clone was seen a handful of times. The chain couples TRBV19 to TRBJ2-1; a possible D gene is TRBD2 (6 bases). The germline gives CDR1 LNHDA, CDR2 SQIVND (reference sequence). The CDR3 spans 14 residues. The ends were cut back, 3 bases at V and 2 bases at J, with 8 bases in the middle. The CDR3 is CASSIERAYNEQFF. As DNA, the CDR3 is TGTGCCAGTAGTATTGAGCGGGCCTACAATGAGCAGTTCTTC. The full variable domain, its missing parts supplied by reference TRBV19 and TRBJ2-1, is DGGITQSPKYLFRKEGQNVTLSCEQNLNHDAMYWYRQDPGQGLRLIYYSQIVNDFQKGDIAEGYSVSREKKESFPLTVTSAQKNPTAFYLCASSIERAYNEQFFGPGTRLTVL.

This clone showed up just a few times. The chain combines TRBV7-9 with TRBJ2-1; D not resolved. The V end lost 1 base, the J end lost 4 bases, and 8 bases lay between the germline ends. Per the germline V gene, CDR1 is SEHNR and CDR2 is FQNEAQ (reference sequence). The CDR3 totals 14 residues. The CDR3 DNA follows: TGTGCCAGCAGCTTAGAGGACGGGTACAATGAGCAGTTCTTC. Protein sequence: CASSLEDGYNEQFF.

The rearrangement joins TRBV7-9 to TRBJ1-2, with a weak D call TRBD1 (5 bases). Germline assignment: CDR1 SEHNR and CDR2 FQNEAQ (reference sequence). This CDR3 comprises 14 residues. Trimming cost V 3 bases and J 8 bases, with 16 bases left between them. The CDR3: CASSFNTQGKGYTF. In nucleotides, the CDR3 is TGTGCCAGCAGCTTTAATACCCAGGGAAAGGGCTACACCTTC. The complete variable domain, with remaining parts taken from reference TRBV7-9 and TRBJ1-2, reads DTGVSQNPRHKITKRGQNVTFRCDPISEHNRLYWYRQTLGQGPEFLTYFQNEAQLEKSRLLSDRFSAERPKGSFSTLEIQRTEQGDSAMYLCASSFNTQGKGYTFGSGTRLTVV.

This clone has more than one count but fewer than ten. V gene TRBV19 combines with J gene TRBJ2-6; 9 bases fit TRBD2. The CDR3 runs to 15 residues. Germline CDR1 and CDR2: LNHDA and SQIVND (reference sequence). The J segment lost 2 bases and the V segment lost 5 bases, leaving 1 base of the junction unmatched. The CDR3 DNA follows: TGTGCCAGTAGTGCGGGGGGGCCTGGGGCCAACGTCCTGACTTTC. This encodes CASSAGGPGANVLTF. The full variable domain, its missing parts supplied by reference TRBV19 and TRBJ2-6, is DGGITQSPKYLFRKEGQNVTLSCEQNLNHDAMYWYRQDPGQGLRLIYYSQIVNDFQKGDIAEGYSVSREKKESFPLTVTSAQKNPTAFYLCASSAGGPGANVLTFGAGSRLTVL.

The rearrangement joins TRBV7-6 to TRBJ2-7; D perhaps matches TRBD2 (6 bases). The V gene's germline CDR1 is SGHVS and CDR2 FNYEAQ. Trimming pared 2 bases from V and 6 bases from J, leaving 17 bases between. The CDR3 covers 15 residues. The CDR3 spells CASSLSGGELLEQYF. CDR3 coding DNA: TGTGCCAGCAGCTTATCGGGCGGGGAGCTTCTCGAGCAGTACTTC.

The CDR3 here is CASSLNRDRGEKLFF. The CDR3 region has the DNA TGTGCCAGCAGCCTCAACCGGGACAGAGGCGAAAAACTGTTTTTT. The chain has TRBV7-9 and TRBJ1-4; 7 bases align to TRBD1. V shed 5 bases, J shed 8 bases, and the junction held 11 bases outside the gene matches. Germline CDR1 SEHNR, CDR2 FQNEAQ (reference sequence). The CDR3 is 15 residues long.

This clone was recorded a few times. The chain employs TRBV29-1 and TRBJ1-2; D uncertain. The V gene's germline CDR1 is SQVTM and CDR2 ANQGSEA. V lost 4 bases and J 7 bases, leaving 13 bases between the germline ends. The length of the CDR3 is 12 residues. The CDR3 here is CSVASGISGYTF. The CDR3 DNA reads as TGCAGCGTTGCTTCAGGTATCAGTGGCTACACCTTC.

The gene calls are TRBV7-9 and TRBJ1-2, with 9 nucleotides matching TRBD1. The CDR3 is 14 residues long. Trimming cost V 7 bases and J 8 bases; bases outside gene matches: 11. CDR1 is SEHNR and CDR2 is FQNEAQ in the germline V gene (reference sequence). The CDR3 is CASNIEWTGEGYTF. CDR3 in DNA: TGTGCCAGCAACATTGAATGGACAGGGGAAGGCTACACCTTC.